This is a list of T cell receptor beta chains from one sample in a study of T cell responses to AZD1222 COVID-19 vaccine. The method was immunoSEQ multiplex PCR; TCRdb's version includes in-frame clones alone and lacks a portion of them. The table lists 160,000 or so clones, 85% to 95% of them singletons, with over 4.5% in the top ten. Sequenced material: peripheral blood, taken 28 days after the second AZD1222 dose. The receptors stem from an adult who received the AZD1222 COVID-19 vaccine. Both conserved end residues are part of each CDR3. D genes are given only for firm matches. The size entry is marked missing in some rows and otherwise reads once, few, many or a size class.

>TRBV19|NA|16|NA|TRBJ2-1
CASTPSLAWSYNEQFF
TGTGCCAGTACCCCATCCCTAGCGTGGTCCTACAATGAGCAGTTCTTC
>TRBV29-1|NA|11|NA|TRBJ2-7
CSVGGLREQYF
TGCAGCGTTGGTGGACTCAGGGAGCAGTACTTC
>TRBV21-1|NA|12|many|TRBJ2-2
CASSFRQRELFF
TGTGCCAGCAGCTTTCGACAGCGGGAGCTGTTTTTT
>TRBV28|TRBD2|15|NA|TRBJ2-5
CASVEASGTQETQYF
TGTGCCAGCGTGGAGGCTAGCGGGACTCAAGAGACCCAGTACTTC
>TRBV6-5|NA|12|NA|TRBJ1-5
CASSRPDQPQHF
TGTGCCAGCAGCCGCCCGGATCAGCCCCAGCATTTT
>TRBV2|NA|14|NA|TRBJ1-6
CASSAPSRGPPLHF
TGTGCCAGCAGTGCCCCCTCCAGGGGCCCCCCCCTCCACTTT
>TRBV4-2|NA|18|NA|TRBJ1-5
CASSQDSDRTKSNQPQHF
TGTGCCAGCAGCCAAGATAGCGACAGGACGAAAAGCAATCAGCCCCAGCATTTT
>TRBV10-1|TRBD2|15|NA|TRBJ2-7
CASSETSGETYEQYF
TGCGCCAGCAGCGAGACTAGCGGAGAGACATACGAGCAGTACTTC
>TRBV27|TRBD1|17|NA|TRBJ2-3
CASSKDRGSASTDTQYF
TGTGCCAGCAGTAAAGACAGGGGAAGTGCGAGCACAGATACGCAGTATTTT
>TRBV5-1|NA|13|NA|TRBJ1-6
CASSLAGYSALHF
TGCGCCAGCAGCTTGGCCGGGTATTCGGCCCTCCACTTT
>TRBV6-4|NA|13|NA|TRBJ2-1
CASSRDHYNEQFF
TGTGCCAGCAGCCGGGACCACTACAATGAGCAGTTCTTC
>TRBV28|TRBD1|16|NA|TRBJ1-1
CASSLNPYGTATEAFF
TGTGCCAGCAGTTTAAACCCGTATGGGACAGCCACTGAAGCTTTCTTT
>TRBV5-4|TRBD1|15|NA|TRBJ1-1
CASSLAQGVGTEAFF
TGTGCCAGCAGCTTGGCTCAGGGGGTGGGCACTGAAGCTTTCTTT